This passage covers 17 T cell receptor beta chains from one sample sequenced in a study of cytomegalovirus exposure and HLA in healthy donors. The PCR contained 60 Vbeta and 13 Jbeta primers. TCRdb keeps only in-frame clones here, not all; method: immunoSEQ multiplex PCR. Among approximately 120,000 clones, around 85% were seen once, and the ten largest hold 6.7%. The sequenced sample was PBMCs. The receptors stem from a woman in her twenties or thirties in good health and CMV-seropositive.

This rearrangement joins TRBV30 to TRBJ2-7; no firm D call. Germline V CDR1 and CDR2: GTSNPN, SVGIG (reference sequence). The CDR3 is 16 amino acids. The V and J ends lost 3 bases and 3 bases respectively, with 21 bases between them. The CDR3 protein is CAWRPTPSRLLYEQYF. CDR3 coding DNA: TGTGCCTGGAGGCCTACACCCTCCAGGCTTCTCTACGAGCAGTACTTC.

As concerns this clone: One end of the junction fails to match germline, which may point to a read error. The chain's CDR3 is CASSRYDRAGDTQYF. Here the CDR3 DNA reads TGTGCTAGCAGCAGATATGACAGGGCCGGAGATACGCAGTATTTT. V usage is TRBV7-7 and J usage is TRBJ2-3, with 7 positions matching TRBD1. CDR3 length: 15 residues. Germline loops: CDR1 SSHAT, CDR2 FNYEAQ (reference sequence). The complete variable domain, with remaining parts taken from reference TRBV7-7 and TRBJ2-3, reads GAGVSQSPRYKVTKRGQDVTLRCDPISSHATLYWYQQALGQGPEFLTYFNYEAQPDKSGLPSDRFSAERPEGSISTLTIQRTEQRDSAMYRCASSRYDRAGDTQYFGPGTRLTVL.

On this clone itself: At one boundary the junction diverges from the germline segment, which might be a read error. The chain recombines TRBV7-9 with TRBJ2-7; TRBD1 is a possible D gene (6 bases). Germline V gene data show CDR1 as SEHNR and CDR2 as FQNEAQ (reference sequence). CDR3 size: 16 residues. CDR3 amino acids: CSSSADSLRSSYEQYF. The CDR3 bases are TGTTCCAGCAGCGCGGACAGTCTTAGAAGCTCCTACGAGCAGTACTTC.

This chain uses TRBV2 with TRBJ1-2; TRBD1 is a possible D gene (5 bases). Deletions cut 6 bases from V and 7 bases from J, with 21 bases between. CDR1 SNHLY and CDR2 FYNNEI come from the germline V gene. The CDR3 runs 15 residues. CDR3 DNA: TGTGCCAGCAGACCCTGGGGACTGGGGATAGGTGGCTACACCTTC. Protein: CASRPWGLGIGGYTF.

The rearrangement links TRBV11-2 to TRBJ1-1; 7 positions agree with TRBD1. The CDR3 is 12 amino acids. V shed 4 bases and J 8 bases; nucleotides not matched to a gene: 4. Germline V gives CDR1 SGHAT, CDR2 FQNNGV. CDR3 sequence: CASSSQGLEAFF. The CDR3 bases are TGTGCCAGCAGCTCACAGGGGCTAGAAGCTTTCTTT.

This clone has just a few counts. CDR3 residues: CASSLTGVITEAFF. The CDR3 DNA follows: TGTGCCAGCAGCTTAACAGGGGTGATCACTGAAGCTTTCTTT. The chain is built from TRBV7-8 and TRBJ1-1; TRBD1 aligns across 7 bases. V gave up 2 bases and J gave up 4 bases; unmatched junction bases: 4. The CDR3 consists of 14 residues. The germline V gene has CDR1 SGHVS and CDR2 FQNEAQ.

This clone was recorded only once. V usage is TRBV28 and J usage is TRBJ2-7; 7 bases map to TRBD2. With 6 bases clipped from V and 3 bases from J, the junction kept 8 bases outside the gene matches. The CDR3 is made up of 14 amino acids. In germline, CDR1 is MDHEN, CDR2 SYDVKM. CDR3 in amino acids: CASRSGGNLYEQYF. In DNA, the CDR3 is TGTGCCAGCAGGTCGGGAGGCAATCTCTACGAGCAGTACTTC.

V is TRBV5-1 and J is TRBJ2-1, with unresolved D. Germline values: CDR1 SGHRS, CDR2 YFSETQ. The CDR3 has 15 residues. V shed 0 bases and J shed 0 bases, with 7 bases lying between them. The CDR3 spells CASSLVWSSYNEQFF. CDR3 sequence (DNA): TGCGCCAGCAGCTTGGTTTGGAGCTCCTACAATGAGCAGTTCTTC.

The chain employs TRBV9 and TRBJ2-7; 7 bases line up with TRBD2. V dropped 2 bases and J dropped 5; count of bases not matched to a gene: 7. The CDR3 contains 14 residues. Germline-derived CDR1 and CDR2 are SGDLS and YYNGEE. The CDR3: CASSVGGGIDEQYF. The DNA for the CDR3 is TGTGCCAGCAGCGTCGGGGGAGGGATCGACGAGCAGTACTTC.

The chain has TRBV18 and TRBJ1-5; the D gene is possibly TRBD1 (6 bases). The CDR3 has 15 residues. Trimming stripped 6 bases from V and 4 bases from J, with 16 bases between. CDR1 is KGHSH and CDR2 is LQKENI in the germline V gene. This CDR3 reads CASSETGTPNQPQHF. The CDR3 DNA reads TGTGCCAGCTCGGAGACCGGGACACCAAATCAGCCCCAGCATTTT. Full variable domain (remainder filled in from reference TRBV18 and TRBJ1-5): NAGVMQNPRHLVRRRGQEARLRCSPMKGHSHVYWYRQLPEEGLKFMVYLQKENIIDESGMPKERFSAEFPKEGPSILRIQQVVRGDSAAYFCASSETGTPNQPQHFGDGTRLSIL.

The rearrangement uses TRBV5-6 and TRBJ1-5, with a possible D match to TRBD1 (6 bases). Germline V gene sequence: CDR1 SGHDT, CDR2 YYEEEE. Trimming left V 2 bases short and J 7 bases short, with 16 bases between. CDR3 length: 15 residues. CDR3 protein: CASSFGGAGQQPQHF. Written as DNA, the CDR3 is TGTGCCAGCAGCTTCGGGGGGGCAGGCCAACAGCCCCAGCATTTT.

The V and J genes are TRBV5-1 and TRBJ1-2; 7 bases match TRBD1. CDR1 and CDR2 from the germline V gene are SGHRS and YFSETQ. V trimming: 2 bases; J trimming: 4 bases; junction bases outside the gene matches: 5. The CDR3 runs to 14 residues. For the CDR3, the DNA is TGCGCCAGCAGCTTAGGACAGGAAATCTATGGCTACACCTTC. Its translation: CASSLGQEIYGYTF.

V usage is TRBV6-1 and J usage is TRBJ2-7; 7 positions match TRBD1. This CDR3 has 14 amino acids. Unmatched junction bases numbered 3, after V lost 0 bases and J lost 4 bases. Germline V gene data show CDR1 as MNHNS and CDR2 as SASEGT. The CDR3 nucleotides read TGTGCCAGCAGTGAAGCGTCCAGGGGGTACGAGCAGTACTTC. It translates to CASSEASRGYEQYF.

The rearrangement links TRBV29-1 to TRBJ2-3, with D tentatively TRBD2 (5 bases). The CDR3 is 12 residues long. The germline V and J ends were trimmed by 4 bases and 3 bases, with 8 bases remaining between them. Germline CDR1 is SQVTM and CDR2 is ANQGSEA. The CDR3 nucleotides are TGCAGCGTTGCAATAGCGACAGATACGCAGTATTTT. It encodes CSVAIATDTQYF.

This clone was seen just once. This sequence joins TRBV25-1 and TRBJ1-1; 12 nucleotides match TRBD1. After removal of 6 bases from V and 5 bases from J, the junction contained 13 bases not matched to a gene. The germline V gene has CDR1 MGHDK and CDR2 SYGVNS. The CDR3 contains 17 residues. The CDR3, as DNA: TGTGCCAGCAGGAGGATCGGGACAGGGGGCGCCGGTACTGAAGCTTTCTTT. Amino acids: CASRRIGTGGAGTEAFF. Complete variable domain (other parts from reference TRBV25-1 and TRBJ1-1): EADIYQTPRYLVIGTGKKITLECSQTMGHDKMYWYQQDPGMELHLIHYSYGVNSTEKGDLSSESTVSRIRTEHFPLTLESARPSHTSQYLCASRRIGTGGAGTEAFFGQGTRLTVV.

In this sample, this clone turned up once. In DNA, the CDR3 is TGTGCCAGCAGCTCCGGGACTAGCGGGGGCAGTGTGTTCTTC. This gives the protein CASSSGTSGGSVFF. The chain combines TRBV7-6 with TRBJ2-1; 14 nucleotides agree with TRBD2. CDR1 SGHVS and CDR2 FNYEAQ come from the germline V gene. The CDR3 totals 14 residues. Germline trimming cut 4 bases from V and 15 bases from J; bases unmatched to any gene: 8. The variable domain in full, completed from reference TRBV7-6 and TRBJ2-1, reads GAGVSQSPRYKVTKRGQDVALRCDPISGHVSLYWYRQALGQGPEFLTYFNYEAQQDKSGLPNDRFSAERPEGSISTLTIQRTEQRDSAMYRCASSSGTSGGSVFFGPGTRLTVL.

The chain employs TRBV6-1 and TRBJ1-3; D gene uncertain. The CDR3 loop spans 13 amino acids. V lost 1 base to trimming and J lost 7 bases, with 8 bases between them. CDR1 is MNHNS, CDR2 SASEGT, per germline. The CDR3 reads CASSEGVRNTIYF. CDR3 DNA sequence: TGTGCCAGCAGTGAAGGAGTGAGGAACACCATATATTTT.